This T cell receptor beta chain was captured in a study of blood T cell repertoires in COVID-19. Study background: COVID-19 samples collected from the United States, Italy and Spain covered acute and convalescent phases. T cells, B-cell-depleted T cells, or PBMCs supplied cDNA or gDNA.

Libraries were prepared by immunoSEQ multiplex PCR; TCRdb keeps only in-frame clonotypes and omits some of them. This sample yields 200,000 to 250,000 clones, of which 70% to 90% are seen a single time; approximately 2.4% belongs to the top ten. From germline, CDR1 is MDHEN and CDR2 SYDVKM. CDR3 length: 11 amino acids. With 7 bases removed from V and 6 bases from J, the gap between germline ends came to 10 bases. Sequencing was carried out using peripheral blood. The chain carries TRBV28 and TRBJ2-7; D gene unclear. The TCR comes from a man younger than 40 with COVID-19, enrolled during active disease. CDR3 DNA sequence: TGTGCCAGCACCTTCGTCGGCGAGCAGTACTTC. It specifies CASTFVGEQYF.